This TCR beta chain was profiled in a study of memory CD4+ T cells and cytomegalovirus serostatus. Single viable CD3+CD4+CD8-CD45RO+ cells were sorted as the memory CD4+ T cells. CDR3 size: 13 residues. Germline CDR1 reads WSHSY; CDR2 reads SAAADI. Trimming shortened V by 7 bases and J by 4 bases, and 12 bases separated the two germline ends. This clone was found a few times. Antigen: not known. Generated by immunoSEQ multiplex PCR, the TCRdb table keeps only in-frame clones and is missing some. The sample has 56,000 or so clones, roughly 79% seen once. The study, taken as a whole, reports: Suggested: most of the CMV-linked TCR signature lies in CD4+ memory cells.

The source material was memory CD4+ T cells from blood. The rearrangement uses TRBV10-2 and TRBJ2-3; D is undetermined. The receptor's source is an adult in good health and CMV-seronegative. CDR3 sequence (DNA): TGCGCCAGCACCAATCCAAGCCCAGATACGCAGTATTTT. Its translation is CASTNPSPDTQYF.